A selection of T cell receptor beta chains follows, all from one sample in a study of T cells expressing NK-cell markers. TCRdb re-called the 5' RACE reads, yielding one record per CDR3 amino acid sequence without DNA. The sample has about 450,000 distinct CDR3 sequences. Sequenced material: blood T cells: a sorted CD56 or NKG2C T cell subset, CD4+ or CD8+ T cells, or bulk PBMC T cells (not recorded which). These receptor sequences come from a woman between 18 and 70 years old in good health. CDR3s include the opening cysteine and the closing phenylalanine or tryptophan.

TRBV14	TRBJ2-5	16	CASSQECMCRQETQYF
TRBV11-1	TRBJ1-6	18	CASSSRDARSSYNSPLHF
TRBV6-4	TRBJ2-1	16	CASSGGRQGAYNEQFF
TRBV20-1	TRBJ1-1	12	CSASLAGEEAFF
TRBV28	TRBJ1-2	16	CASSLPGSKSNYGYTF
TRBV7-8	TRBJ1-4	18	CASSLVELGIGGGEKLFF
TRBV20-1	TRBJ1-5	16	CSAQRQGWTSNQPQHF
TRBV12-3/TRBV12-4	TRBJ2-3	14	CASTTSGATDTQYF
TRBV4-2	TRBJ2-3	15	CASSLETSYLGTQYF
TRBV7-3	TRBJ2-3	18	CASSLMVSGGGEGDTQYF
TRBV28	TRBJ1-2	13	CASRLPHPRGYTF
TRBV13	TRBJ2-7	14	CASSEYRGVGEQYF
TRBV9	TRBJ1-3	15	CASSVDSGFGNTIYF
TRBV20-1	TRBJ2-1	17	CSASSLAGGKPYNEQFF
TRBV6-2/TRBV6-3	TRBJ2-3	14	CASRKIAETDTQYF
TRBV20-1	TRBJ2-6	18	CSARTRQAQSSGANVLTF
TRBV20-1	TRBJ2-5	12	CSAHGGGETQYF
TRBV19	TRBJ2-7	13	CASSTGKALEQYF
TRBV9	TRBJ2-1	16	CASSGTSGSSYNEQFF
TRBV7-2	TRBJ1-2	15	CASSTRTGGGYGYTF
TRBV7-2	TRBJ1-5	14	CASSYDREIQPQHF
TRBV7-8	TRBJ2-7	15	CASSTRPGQLYEQYF
TRBV29-1	TRBJ1-2	13	CSVLLQEFYGYTF
TRBV7-9	TRBJ2-7	15	CASSTSGMDLYEQYF
TRBV4-2	TRBJ2-3	17	CASSQGTTGGYTDTQYF
TRBV6-5	TRBJ2-1	12	CASSYSRTEQFF
TRBV30	TRBJ1-1	15	CAWSPRTGVFTEAFF
TRBV6-2/TRBV6-3	TRBJ2-5	14	CASSYRRYQETQYF
TRBV20-1	TRBJ2-1	16	CSARDQAASSYNEQFF
TRBV5-1	TRBJ2-6	15	CASSYLLSGANVLTF
TRBV6-2/TRBV6-3	TRBJ2-2	14	CASRHSGGAGELFF
TRBV7-8	TRBJ1-6	17	CASSRDRGPLLDSPLHF
TRBV6-5	TRBJ1-4	12	CASSYGGEKLFF
TRBV6-5	TRBJ2-7	12	CASRTGDHEQYF
TRBV6-5	TRBJ2-7	16	CASSYQDSGPTYEQYF
TRBV21-1	TRBJ1-1	15	CASSKITPAHTEAFF
TRBV20-1	TRBJ2-1	17	CSAREGAGGPSYNEQFF
TRBV7-2	TRBJ2-6	15	CASSPPRSGANVLTF
TRBV19	TRBJ1-5	14	CASSIRPSGQPQHF
TRBV6-5	TRBJ2-5	14	CASSYSTRRETQYF
TRBV4-3	TRBJ1-4	15	CASSQQGFGNEKLFF
TRBV9	TRBJ2-5	16	CASSVASGPGGMAQYF
TRBV12-3/TRBV12-4	TRBJ2-7	16	CASSSRGGTGRYEQYF
TRBV6-2/TRBV6-3	TRBJ2-5	16	CASSYYTTGVGETQYF
TRBV20-1	TRBJ1-4	11	CSALTSEKLFF